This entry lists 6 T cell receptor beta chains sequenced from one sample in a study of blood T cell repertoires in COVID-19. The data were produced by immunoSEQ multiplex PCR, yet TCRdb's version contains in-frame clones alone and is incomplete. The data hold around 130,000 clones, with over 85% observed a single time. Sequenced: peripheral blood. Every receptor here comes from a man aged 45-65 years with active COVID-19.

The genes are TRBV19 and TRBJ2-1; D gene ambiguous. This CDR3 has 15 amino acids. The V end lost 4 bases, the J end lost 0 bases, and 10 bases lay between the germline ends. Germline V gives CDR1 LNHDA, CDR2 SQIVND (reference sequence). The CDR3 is CASSSSGFSYNEQFF. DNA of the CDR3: TGTGCCAGTAGTAGCTCAGGTTTCTCCTACAATGAGCAGTTCTTC.

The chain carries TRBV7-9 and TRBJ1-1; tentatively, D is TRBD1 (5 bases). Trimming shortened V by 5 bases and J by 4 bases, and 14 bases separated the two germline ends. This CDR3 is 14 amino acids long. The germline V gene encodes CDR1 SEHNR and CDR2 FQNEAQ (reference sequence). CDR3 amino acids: CASSETDIGTEAFF. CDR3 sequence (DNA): TGTGCCAGCAGCGAGACAGATATTGGCACTGAAGCTTTCTTT.

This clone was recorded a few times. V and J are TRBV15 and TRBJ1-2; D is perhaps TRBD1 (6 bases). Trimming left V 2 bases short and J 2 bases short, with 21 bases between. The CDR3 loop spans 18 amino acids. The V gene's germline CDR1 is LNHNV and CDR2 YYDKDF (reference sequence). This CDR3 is CATSRSPARGSWNYGYTF. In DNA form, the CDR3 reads TGTGCCACCAGCAGATCCCCTGCCAGGGGCTCTTGGAACTATGGCTACACCTTC.

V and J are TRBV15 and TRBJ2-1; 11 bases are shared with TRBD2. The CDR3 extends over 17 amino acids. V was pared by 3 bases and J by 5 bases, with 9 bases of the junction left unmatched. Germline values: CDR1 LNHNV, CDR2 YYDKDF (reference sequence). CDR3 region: CATSRVRTSGSHNEQFF. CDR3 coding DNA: TGTGCCACCAGCAGGGTGCGGACTAGCGGGTCCCACAATGAGCAGTTCTTC.

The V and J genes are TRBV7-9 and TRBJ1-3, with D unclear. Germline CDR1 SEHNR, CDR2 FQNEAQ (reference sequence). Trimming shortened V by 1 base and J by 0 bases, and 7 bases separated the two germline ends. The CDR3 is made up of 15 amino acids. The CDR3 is CASSLVQSSGNTIYF. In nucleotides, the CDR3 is TGTGCCAGCAGCTTAGTACAGAGCTCTGGAAACACCATATATTTT.

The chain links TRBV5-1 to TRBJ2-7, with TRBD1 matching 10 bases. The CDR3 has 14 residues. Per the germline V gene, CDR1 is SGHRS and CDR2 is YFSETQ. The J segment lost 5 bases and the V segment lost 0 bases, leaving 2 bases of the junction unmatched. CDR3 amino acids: CASSLGQGANEQYF. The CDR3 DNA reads TGCGCCAGCAGCTTGGGACAGGGGGCGAACGAGCAGTACTTC. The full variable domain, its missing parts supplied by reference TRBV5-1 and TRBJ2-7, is KAGVTQTPRYLIKTRGQQVTLSCSPISGHRSVSWYQQTPGQGLQFLFEYFSETQRNKGNFPGRFSGRQFSNSRSEMNVSTLELGDSALYLCASSLGQGANEQYFGPGTRLTVT.